This entry lists 22 T cell receptor beta chains sequenced from one sample in a study of OX40 agonist ivuxolimab in advanced cancers. Libraries came from the immunoSEQ multiplex PCR assay. TCRdb carries this immuneACCESS record with in-frame sequences only. Its versions omit some clonotypes, under half of them owing to an unresolved V gene in the studies checked, with the rest unexplained. Present in this sample are roughly 53,000 clones, about 85% of which were seen just once. The ten most abundant clones make up 2.5% to 3% of the sample. This specimen consisted of CD4+ or CD8+ T cells sorted from blood, obtained in a trial of the OX40 agonist ivuxolimab. These receptors originate from an adult with an advanced solid tumor such as melanoma, head and neck, liver or kidney cancer.

This chain links TRBV4-3 with TRBJ2-1; 12 positions agree with TRBD2. The V and J ends lost 3 bases and 9 bases, in that order; junction bases with no gene match: 12. This CDR3 has 17 amino acids. Germline CDR1 is LGHNA and CDR2 is YSLEER. The CDR3 coding sequence is TGCGCCAGCAGCCACGACCCGGGGTCGACTAGCGGGGGTGAGCAGTTCTTC. Translated, it gives CASSHDPGSTSGGEQFF.

The chain couples TRBV5-1 to TRBJ2-2, with a weak D call TRBD1 (5 bases). This CDR3 contains 15 residues. V was shortened by 2 bases and J by 2 bases, with 10 bases between the two germline ends. CDR1 is SGHRS, CDR2 YFSETQ, per germline. The CDR3 is CASSFSQGNTGELFF. CDR3 bases: TGCGCCAGCAGCTTTTCCCAGGGTAACACCGGGGAGCTGTTTTTT.

This chain joins TRBV6-5 and TRBJ1-6, with 9 bases fitting TRBD1. The length of the CDR3 is 15 residues. Per germline, CDR1 MNHEY and CDR2 SVGAGI. Unmatched junction bases numbered 10, after V lost 6 bases and J lost 10 bases. The CDR3 sequence is CASRSRGQGGSPLHF. The CDR3 coding sequence is TGTGCCAGCAGGAGCCGGGGACAGGGCGGGTCACCCCTCCACTTT.

This clone turned up a few times. The rearrangement uses TRBV7-8 and TRBJ1-3; D remains unclear. Looked up from germline, CDR1 is SGHVS and CDR2 is FQNEAQ. The V end was cut by 5 bases, the J end by 4 bases, with 9 bases between. CDR3 length: 13 residues. The CDR3 protein is CASSRWEGNTIYF. The DNA of the CDR3 is TGTGCCAGCAGCAGGTGGGAGGGAAACACCATATATTTT.

The chain links TRBV11-3 to TRBJ2-1; D remains ambiguous. Germline lookup yields CDR1 SGHNT and CDR2 YENEEA. The CDR3 loop spans 14 amino acids. With 3 bases removed from V and 6 bases from J, the gap between germline ends came to 12 bases. CDR3 bases: TGTGCCAGCAGCTTCCAAACGACTGGCAATGAGCAGTTCTTC. Its protein is CASSFQTTGNEQFF.

The chain has TRBV19 and TRBJ1-1; maybe TRBD1 (5 bases). This CDR3 comprises 13 residues. Per germline, CDR1 LNHDA and CDR2 SQIVND (reference sequence). Trimming removed 3 bases from V and 8 bases from J, with 13 bases in between. Here the CDR3 DNA reads TGTGCCAGTAGTATTGGGGGTGGGGCAGAAGCTTTCTTT. This codes for CASSIGGGAEAFF.

The rearrangement joins TRBV11-2 to TRBJ2-7; TRBD2 might be the D (6 bases). Between the trimmed V and J ends, which lost 5 bases and 0 bases, there was a span of 17 bases. The CDR3 runs to 16 residues. CDR1 SGHAT and CDR2 FQNNGV come from the germline V gene. CDR3: CASSPLKRASSYEQYF. The CDR3 DNA reads as TGTGCCAGCAGCCCGTTGAAGCGGGCGAGCTCCTACGAGCAGTACTTC.

The chain joins TRBV18 to TRBJ2-3; D is tentatively TRBD1 or TRBD2 (5 bases each). The germline V gene encodes CDR1 KGHSH and CDR2 LQKENI. This CDR3 is 17 amino acids long. Trimming removed 2 bases from V and 0 bases from J, with 15 bases in between. The CDR3 region has the DNA TGTGCCAGCTCACCAGCCGTACGGGGCACTAGCACAGATACGCAGTATTTT. Protein product: CASSPAVRGTSTDTQYF.

V usage is TRBV4-1 and J usage is TRBJ2-7; D is ambiguous. The length of the CDR3 is 17 residues. Germline V gene sequence: CDR1 MGHRA, CDR2 YSYEKL. V lost 1 base to trimming and J lost 1 base, with 17 bases between them. CDR3 amino acids: CASSQAPEARVSYEQYF. DNA of the CDR3: TGCGCCAGCAGCCAAGCCCCCGAAGCACGGGTTTCCTACGAGCAGTACTTC.

This chain connects TRBV30 to TRBJ1-4, with D perhaps TRBD1 (5 bases). Germline loops: CDR1 GTSNPN, CDR2 SVGIG (reference sequence). V lost 4 bases and J 7 bases, leaving 13 bases between the germline ends. The length of the CDR3 is 13 residues. The DNA for the CDR3 is TGTGCCTGGACCCAGGGAGGGAGTGAAAAACTGTTTTTT. Translating it yields CAWTQGGSEKLFF.

This sequence joins TRBV5-5 and TRBJ1-3; D perhaps matches TRBD1 (5 bases). The germline V and J ends were trimmed by 1 base and 0 bases, with 11 bases remaining between them. Germline V gives CDR1 SGHKS, CDR2 YYEKEE (reference sequence). This CDR3 comprises 16 residues. Written as DNA, the CDR3 is TGTGCCAGCAGCTTGAAACAGGCGAGCTCTGGAAACACCATATATTTT. Protein: CASSLKQASSGNTIYF. Variable domain in full (rest from reference TRBV5-5 and TRBJ1-3): DAGVTQSPTHLIKTRGQQVTLRCSPISGHKSVSWYQQVLGQGPQFIFQYYEKEERGRGNFPDRFSARQFPNYSSELNVNALLLGDSALYLCASSLKQASSGNTIYFGEGSWLTVV.

The V gene is TRBV5-1, the J gene TRBJ1-6; TRBD1 might be the D (6 bases). Trimming shortened V by 5 bases and J by 7 bases, and 16 bases separated the two germline ends. Germline-derived CDR1 and CDR2 are SGHRS and YFSETQ. The CDR3 has 15 residues. The CDR3 DNA follows: TGCGCCAGCAGGCCCCTACAGGGAGGGAATTCACCCCTCCACTTT. As protein: CASRPLQGGNSPLHF.

The V and J genes are TRBV9 and TRBJ2-7, with 11 bases matching TRBD1. Germline trimming cut 4 bases from V and 6 bases from J; bases unmatched to any gene: 6. The CDR3 consists of 14 residues. Germline assignment: CDR1 SGDLS and CDR2 YYNGEE. The DNA for the CDR3 is TGTGCCAGCAGCACCCGGACAGGGGGCGGCGAGCAGTACTTC. Its translation: CASSTRTGGGEQYF.

This chain joins TRBV7-6 and TRBJ2-1; the D gene is possibly TRBD1 (5 bases). Germline CDR1 and CDR2: SGHVS and FNYEAQ. CDR3 length equals 15 residues. With 2 bases removed from V and 2 bases from J, the gap between germline ends came to 10 bases. The CDR3 DNA reads as TGTGCCAGCAGCTTAAGACAGCAGGCCTACAATGAGCAGTTCTTC. This gives the protein CASSLRQQAYNEQFF.

This clone has a handful of counts. J is TRBJ2-6 and V is TRBV12-2; the D call of TRBD1 is as the table states it, not checked on the DNA. TRBV12-2 is a pseudogene segment. The length of the CDR3 is 18 residues. Here the CDR3 DNA reads TGTGCAAGTCGCTTAGCGGGGACAGGGATCTCTGGGGCCAACGTCCTGACTTTC. It is translated as CASRLAGTGISGANVLTF.

This clone was observed a handful of times. The chain couples TRBV4-1 to TRBJ2-7; TRBD2 might be the D (6 bases). The CDR3 runs 15 residues. The germline CDR1 and CDR2 sequences are MGHRA and YSYEKL. Trimming removed 8 bases at V and 3 bases at J, with 20 bases between. The CDR3 here is CASRDLGSGVYEQYF. The DNA of the CDR3 is TGCGCCAGCCGTGACCTCGGGAGTGGGGTCTACGAGCAGTACTTC.

This chain joins TRBV6-5 and TRBJ2-7; maybe TRBD2 (5 bases). V was clipped by 6 bases and J by 6 bases, with 21 bases between them. CDR3 length equals 15 residues. Germline V gene data show CDR1 as MNHEY and CDR2 as SVGAGI. CDR3 in amino acids: CASRDGVRASGEQYF. CDR3 coding DNA: TGTGCCAGCAGGGACGGAGTAAGGGCCAGCGGCGAGCAGTACTTC.

This CDR3 is CASSSGLVGTDTQYF. The CDR3 DNA reads as TGTGCCAGCAGCTCGGGGCTAGTTGGCACAGATACGCAGTATTTT. The chain joins TRBV7-3 to TRBJ2-3; D assignment may be TRBD1 or TRBD2 (5 bases each). The CDR3 spans 15 residues. Per germline, CDR1 SGHTA and CDR2 FQGTGA. V was clipped by 4 bases and J by 1 base, with 12 bases between them.

CDR3 coding DNA: TGTGCCAGCAGCGTAGGGGCGGGACTAGCGGCCCACAATGAGCAGTTCTTC. This translates into CASSVGAGLAAHNEQFF. The V gene is TRBV9, the J gene TRBJ2-1; TRBD2 matches 11 bases. Germline V gene data show CDR1 as SGDLS and CDR2 as YYNGEE. V was clipped by 0 bases and J by 5 bases; unmatched bases: 7. The CDR3 sequence is 17 residues long.

CDR3 loop: CASSTGLLADTQYF. In DNA, the CDR3 is TGCGCCAGCAGCACGGGACTATTAGCAGATACGCAGTATTTT. This rearrangement joins TRBV5-1 to TRBJ2-3; 7 bases agree with TRBD2. Per germline, CDR1 SGHRS and CDR2 YFSETQ. The trim removed 4 bases at V and 4 bases at J, leaving 6 bases unmatched. The CDR3 sequence is 14 residues long.

The chain carries TRBV11-1 and TRBJ2-7; D may be TRBD1 (6 bases). V shed 2 bases and J shed 1 base, with 12 bases lying between them. The germline CDR1 and CDR2 sequences are SGHAT and FQDESV (reference sequence). The CDR3 extends over 15 amino acids. The CDR3 here is CASSLFSGTSYEQYF. The CDR3 DNA reads TGTGCCAGCAGCTTATTTTCAGGGACATCCTACGAGCAGTACTTC. Full variable domain (missing parts from reference TRBV11-1 and TRBJ2-7): EAEVAQSPRYKITEKSQAVAFWCDPISGHATLYWYRQILGQGPELLVQFQDESVVDDSQLPKDRFSAERLKGVDSTLKIQPAELGDSAMYLCASSLFSGTSYEQYFGPGTRLTVT.

The chain carries TRBV5-6 and TRBJ2-2; 8 bases line up with TRBD1. Germline trimming cut 5 bases from V and 4 bases from J; bases unmatched to any gene: 4. The CDR3 runs 14 residues. Germline assignment: CDR1 SGHDT and CDR2 YYEEEE. Here the CDR3 reads CASRGQGGTGELFF. The CDR3 nucleotides are TGTGCCAGCAGAGGACAGGGTGGCACCGGGGAGCTGTTTTTT.